This T cell receptor (beta chain) comes out of a study of shared clonotypes between healthy human individuals. Trimming at V came to 3 bases and at J to 5 bases, leaving 3 bases not matched to a gene. Germline-derived CDR1 and CDR2 are GTSNPN and SVGIG (reference sequence). The CDR3 has 15 residues. Generated by immunoSEQ multiplex PCR, the TCRdb table keeps only in-frame clones and is missing some. Counted here are about 2.1 million clones, around 93% occurring once; the ten biggest clones make up 1.5% to 2%. CD45RO negativity and positive selection for CCR7 defined naive CD8 cells, a population that excluded terminally differentiated effector memory CD45RA+ cells.

What was sequenced was naive CD8+ T cells from PBMCs. The genes are TRBV30 and TRBJ2-1, with TRBD2 matching over 14 bases. The sequence was obtained from a man younger than 35 in good health. Some clones in this sample may be carry-over from other donors' samples. The DNA of the CDR3 is TGTGCCTGGAGCGGACTAGCGGGAGGACACAATGAGCAGTTCTTC. Residues: CAWSGLAGGHNEQFF.